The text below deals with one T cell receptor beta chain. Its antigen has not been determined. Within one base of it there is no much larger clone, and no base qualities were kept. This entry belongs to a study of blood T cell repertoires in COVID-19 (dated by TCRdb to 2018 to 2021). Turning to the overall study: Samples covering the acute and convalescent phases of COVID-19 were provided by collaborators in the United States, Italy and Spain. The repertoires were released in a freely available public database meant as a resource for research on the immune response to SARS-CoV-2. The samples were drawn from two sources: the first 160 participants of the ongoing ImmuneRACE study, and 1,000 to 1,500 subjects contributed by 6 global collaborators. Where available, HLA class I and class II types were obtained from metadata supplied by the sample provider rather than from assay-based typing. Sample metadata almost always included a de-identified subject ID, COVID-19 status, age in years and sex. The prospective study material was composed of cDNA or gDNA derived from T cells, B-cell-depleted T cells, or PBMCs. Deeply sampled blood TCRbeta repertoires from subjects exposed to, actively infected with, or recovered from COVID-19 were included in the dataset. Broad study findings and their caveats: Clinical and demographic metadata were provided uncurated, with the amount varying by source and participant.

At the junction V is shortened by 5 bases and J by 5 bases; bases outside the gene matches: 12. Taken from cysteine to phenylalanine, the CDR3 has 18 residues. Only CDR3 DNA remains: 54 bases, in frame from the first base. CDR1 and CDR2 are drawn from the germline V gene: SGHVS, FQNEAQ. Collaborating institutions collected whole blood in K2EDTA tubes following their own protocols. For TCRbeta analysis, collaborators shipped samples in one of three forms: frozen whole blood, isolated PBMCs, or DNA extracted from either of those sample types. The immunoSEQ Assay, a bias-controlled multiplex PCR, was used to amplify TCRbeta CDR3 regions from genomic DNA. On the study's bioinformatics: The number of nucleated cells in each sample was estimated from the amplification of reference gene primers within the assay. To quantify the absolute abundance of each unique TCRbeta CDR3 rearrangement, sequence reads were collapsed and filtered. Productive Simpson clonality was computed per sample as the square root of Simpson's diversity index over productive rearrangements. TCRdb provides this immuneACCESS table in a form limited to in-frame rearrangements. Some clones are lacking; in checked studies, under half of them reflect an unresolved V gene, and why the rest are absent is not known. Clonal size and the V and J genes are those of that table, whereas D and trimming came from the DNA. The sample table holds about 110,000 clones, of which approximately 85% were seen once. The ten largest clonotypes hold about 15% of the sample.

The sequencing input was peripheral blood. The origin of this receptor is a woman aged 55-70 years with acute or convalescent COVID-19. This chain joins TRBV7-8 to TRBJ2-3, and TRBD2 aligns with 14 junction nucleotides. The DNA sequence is TGTGCCAGCAGCCCGAGGACTAGCGGGGGGACGGGGAGAGATACGCAGTATTTT. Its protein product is CASSPRTSGGTGRDTQYF.